This passage covers 27 T cell receptor beta chains from one sample sequenced in a study of cytomegalovirus exposure and HLA in healthy donors. PCR used 60 Vbeta primers and 13 Jbeta primers. This table comes from immunoSEQ multiplex PCR, and its TCRdb copy is limited to in-frame clones, with some not included. The data hold about 76,000 clones, with about 76% observed a single time. Sequencing used PBMCs. Every receptor here comes from a male donor in good health and CMV-seropositive.

V is TRBV5-6 and J is TRBJ1-4; D might be TRBD1 (6 bases). CDR3 size: 16 residues. Trimming left V 6 bases short and J 4 bases short, with 19 bases between. Germline assignment: CDR1 SGHDT and CDR2 YYEEEE. The CDR3, as DNA: TGTGCCAGCAAAACCGCAACAGGGATGGATAATGAAAAACTGTTTTTT. Its protein product is CASKTATGMDNEKLFF.

The rearrangement links TRBV28 to TRBJ1-6, with 7 nucleotides matching TRBD1. The CDR3 extends over 16 amino acids. V shed 6 bases, J shed 2 bases, and the junction held 7 bases outside the gene matches. Germline assignment: CDR1 MDHEN and CDR2 SYDVKM. The CDR3 here is CASSQDRDTYNSPLHF. The CDR3 DNA is TGTGCCAGCAGCCAAGACAGGGATACCTATAATTCACCCCTCCACTTT.

This clone showed up just once. The J gene is TRBJ2-7, the V gene TRBV19, with 9 bases that match TRBD1. The CDR3 loop spans 15 amino acids. The germline V gene encodes CDR1 LNHDA and CDR2 SQIVND (reference sequence). Trimming removed 6 bases from V and 2 bases from J; junction bases left unmatched: 8. The CDR3 is CASSLTGGLTYEQYF. CDR3 bases: TGTGCCAGTAGCCTTACAGGGGGCTTAACCTACGAGCAGTACTTC.

This chain's CDR3 is CASSTLAGLYEQYF. CDR3 nucleotide sequence: TGTGCCAGCAGTACACTAGCGGGCCTCTACGAGCAGTACTTC. The rearrangement uses TRBV27 and TRBJ2-7, with 9 bases lining up with TRBD2. The V and J ends lost 5 bases and 3 bases, in that order; junction bases with no gene match: 5. Germline V lookup: CDR1 MNHEY, CDR2 SMNVEV (reference sequence). The CDR3 has 14 residues.

The chain combines TRBV30 with TRBJ2-1, with a possible D match to TRBD2 (6 bases). V lost 4 bases, J lost 0 bases, and 19 bases lay in between. CDR3 length equals 17 residues. Per the germline V gene, CDR1 is GTSNPN and CDR2 is SVGIG (reference sequence). Here the CDR3 DNA reads TGTGCCTGGACCGACGGCCTGGCGGGGAGCTCCTACAATGAGCAGTTCTTC. Residues: CAWTDGLAGSSYNEQFF.

The chain carries TRBV7-2 and TRBJ2-2, with 10 bases identical to TRBD2. Per germline, CDR1 SGHTA and CDR2 FQGNSA. This CDR3 region has 16 residues. Trimming took 5 bases from V and 7 from J; bases not matched to a gene: 10. The CDR3 loop is CASSPDGTSVVGELFF. The CDR3 nucleotides are TGTGCCAGCAGCCCAGATGGGACTAGCGTCGTCGGGGAGCTGTTTTTT. The variable domain in full, with the rest retrieved from reference TRBV7-2 and TRBJ2-2, is GAGVSQSPSNKVTEKGKDVELRCDPISGHTALYWYRQSLGQGLEFLIYFQGNSAPDKSGLPSDRFSAERTGGSVSTLTIQRTQQEDSAVYLCASSPDGTSVVGELFFGEGSRLTVL.

The chain combines TRBV4-3 with TRBJ2-7; 9 bases fit TRBD1. V was clipped by 4 bases and J by 6 bases; unmatched bases: 10. The CDR3 is 15 residues long. CDR1 and CDR2 from the germline V gene are LGHNA and YSLEER. Here the CDR3 DNA reads TGCGCCAGCAGCCCCTTGACCGGGACAGGGTCCGAGCAGTACTTC. Encoded protein: CASSPLTGTGSEQYF.

V gene TRBV30 combines with J gene TRBJ2-5, with a weak D call TRBD1 (6 bases). CDR1 GTSNPN and CDR2 SVGIG come from the germline V gene (reference sequence). CDR3 length equals 11 residues. CDR3 sequence reads: CAWGRAETQYF. The CDR3 DNA is TGTGCTTGGGGGCGGGCAGAGACCCAGTACTTC.

The chain employs TRBV6-5 and TRBJ2-5; 12 bases match TRBD2. V gave up 6 bases and J gave up 5 bases; unmatched junction bases: 4. Germline-derived CDR1 and CDR2 are MNHEY and SVGAGI. This CDR3 is built from 14 residues. CDR3 region: CASRRLAGAETQYF. The CDR3 nucleotides read TGTGCCAGCAGAAGACTAGCGGGAGCCGAGACCCAGTACTTC.

This chain connects TRBV12-5 to TRBJ2-2, with a tentative D call TRBD2 (5 bases). There are 18 residues in the CDR3. The V end lost 0 bases, the J end lost 5 bases, and 19 bases lay between the germline ends. Per germline, CDR1 LGHNT and CDR2 FRNRAP. CDR3 in DNA: TGTGCTAGTGGTTTGGTAATTTTCGGCTCCGGGGAAACCGGGGAGCTGTTTTTT. Translated: CASGLVIFGSGETGELFF.

The rearrangement links TRBV5-6 to TRBJ2-3, with 12 bases matching TRBD2. The length of the CDR3 is 17 residues. Germline values: CDR1 SGHDT, CDR2 YYEEEE. The ends lost 2 bases at V and 6 bases at J; junction bases unmatched: 10. CDR3 DNA sequence: TGTGCCAGCAGCTTACCGAGGCTAGCGGGGGGGCTGGATACGCAGTATTTT. Its translation: CASSLPRLAGGLDTQYF.

The rearrangement uses TRBV19 and TRBJ1-5; tentative D call: TRBD1 (6 bases). The CDR3 contains 14 residues. Per germline, CDR1 LNHDA and CDR2 SQIVND (reference sequence). Trimming took off 4 bases at V and 7 bases at J, with 14 bases between the two ends. CDR3 region: CASSTAGVEQPQHF. Written as DNA, the CDR3 is TGTGCCAGTAGTACCGCAGGGGTGGAACAGCCCCAGCATTTT.

This clone showed up just once. The junction shows a germline mismatch at one end, possibly a read error. The chain recombines TRBV5-1 with TRBJ1-1; possible D gene TRBD1, 5 bases. The CDR3 sequence is 14 residues long. Germline V gives CDR1 SGHRS, CDR2 YFSETQ. The CDR3 region has the DNA TGCGCCAGCAGCTTTATCGGGGCAGGGACTGGAGCTTTCTTT. As protein: CASSFIGAGTGAFF. The full variable domain, its missing parts supplied by reference TRBV5-1 and TRBJ1-1, is KAGVTQTPRYLIKTRGQQVTLSCSPISGHRSVSWYQQTPGQGLQFLFEYFSETQRNKGNFPGRFSGRQFSNSRSEMNVSTLELGDSALYLCASSFIGAGTGAFFGQGTRLTVV.

With respect to this clone: The germline gene is not matched at one end of the junction; a read error may be the cause. The chain has TRBV7-9 and TRBJ2-4, with 9 nucleotides matching TRBD2. The CDR3 has 17 amino acids. The germline gives CDR1 SEHNR, CDR2 FQNEAQ (reference sequence). This chain's CDR3 is CSSSPIAGERAKNIQYF. The DNA for the CDR3 is TGTTCCAGCAGCCCAATAGCGGGAGAGAGGGCCAAAAACATTCAGTACTTC.

This clone has only one observation. V gene TRBV2 combines with J gene TRBJ2-3; 10 bases are a match to TRBD1. The CDR3 is 14 amino acids. The germline V gene encodes CDR1 SNHLY and CDR2 FYNNEI. Germline trimming cut 4 bases from V and 10 bases from J; bases unmatched to any gene: 8. The CDR3 DNA reads TGTGCCAGCAGTGTATCCGGGACAGGGGTGGCGCAGTATTTT. Amino acid sequence: CASSVSGTGVAQYF.

Remarks on this clone: One end of the junction fails to match germline, which may point to a read error. The rearrangement joins TRBV7-9 to TRBJ1-4; 7 nucleotides line up with TRBD1. The CDR3 is 15 residues long. Looked up from germline, CDR1 is SEHNR and CDR2 is FQNEAQ (reference sequence). The CDR3 protein is CSSSLKGTANEKLFF. The DNA for the CDR3 is TGTTCCAGCAGCTTAAAGGGGACAGCTAATGAAAAACTGTTTTTT.

CDR3: CASSLASGGASDEQYF. The CDR3 DNA reads as TGCGCCAGCAGCTTAGCTAGCGGGGGGGCCTCAGACGAGCAGTACTTC. V and J are TRBV5-1 and TRBJ2-7, with 12 bases that match TRBD2. J gave up 5 bases and V 2 bases, and 8 bases lay outside the gene matches. The CDR3 runs 16 residues. Germline V lookup: CDR1 SGHRS, CDR2 YFSETQ.

A word on this clone: With a far larger clone one base away, a read error is the likely cause. The CDR3 loop reads CVWRIGRNYGYTF. CDR3 nucleotide sequence: TGTGTCTGGAGAATTGGTCGGAACTATGGCTACACCTTC. The chain links TRBV30 to TRBJ1-2; the D is unclear. The CDR3 has 13 residues. Germline values: CDR1 GTSNPN, CDR2 SVGIG (reference sequence). Full variable domain (missing parts from reference TRBV30 and TRBJ1-2): SQTIHQWPATLVQPVGSPLSLECTVEGTSNPNLYWYRQAAGRGLQLLFYSVGIGQISSEVPQNLSASRPQDRQFILSSKKLLLSDSGFYLCVWRIGRNYGYTFGSGTRLTVV.

The chain is built from TRBV7-3 and TRBJ2-3, with 10 bases that match TRBD2. The germline V gene encodes CDR1 SGHTA and CDR2 FQGTGA. This CDR3 is 15 amino acids long. After removal of 6 bases from V and 4 bases from J, the junction contained 7 bases not matched to a gene. For the CDR3, the DNA is TGTGCCAGCAGTCTTCAGACTAGCGGGTCAGATACGCAGTATTTT. Protein product: CASSLQTSGSDTQYF.

The table lists this clone with a count of one. This rearrangement joins TRBV5-6 to TRBJ2-5; TRBD2 is a possible D gene (7 bases). Germline V gene lookup returns CDR1 SGHDT and CDR2 YYEEEE. The CDR3 extends over 15 amino acids. The germline V and J ends were trimmed by 0 bases and 7 bases, with 16 bases remaining between them. CDR3 nucleotides: TGTGCCAGCAGCTTGGTCTCTCGGGGAGGGGGGACCCAGTACTTC. It encodes CASSLVSRGGGTQYF. The full variable domain, rest sourced from reference TRBV5-6 and TRBJ2-5, is DAGVTQSPTHLIKTRGQQVTLRCSPKSGHDTVSWYQQALGQGPQFIFQYYEEEERQRGNFPDRFSGHQFPNYSSELNVNALLLGDSALYLCASSLVSRGGGTQYFGPGTRLLVL.

Remarks on this clone: A junction boundary mismatches the germline segment, possibly from a read error. The V call is TRBV20-1, the J call TRBJ2-7; D perhaps matches TRBD2 (6 bases). Germline CDR1 DFQATT, CDR2 SNEGSKA (reference sequence). The CDR3 totals 11 residues. This CDR3 is CSARDGGTPNF. The CDR3, as DNA: TGCAGTGCTAGAGATGGCGGGACCCCTAACTTC.

This clone was counted a single time. The genes are TRBV27 and TRBJ2-3, with D perhaps matching TRBD2 (5 bases). The V end lost 7 bases, the J end lost 0 bases, and 17 bases lay between the germline ends. Looked up from germline, CDR1 is MNHEY and CDR2 is SMNVEV (reference sequence). The CDR3 loop spans 16 amino acids. This CDR3 reads CASTHFPRDSTDTQYF. The CDR3 DNA follows: TGTGCCAGCACTCACTTTCCACGGGATAGCACAGATACGCAGTATTTT.

The chain carries TRBV5-1 and TRBJ2-2; the match to TRBD1 covers 8 bases. The J segment lost 1 base and the V segment lost 4 bases, leaving 3 bases of the junction unmatched. CDR3 length: 15 amino acids. Germline V lookup: CDR1 SGHRS, CDR2 YFSETQ. The CDR3 protein is CASSVGQGNTGELFF. The CDR3 region has the DNA TGCGCCAGCAGCGTCGGACAGGGGAACACCGGGGAGCTGTTTTTT.

This clone was picked up a small number of times. This rearrangement joins TRBV5-4 to TRBJ2-7, with 9 bases matching TRBD1. Germline trimming cut 4 bases from V and 3 bases from J; bases unmatched to any gene: 8. Per the germline V gene, CDR1 is SGHNT and CDR2 is YYREEE (reference sequence). The CDR3 is 15 residues long. CDR3 DNA sequence: TGTGCCAGCAGCCACGCCGGGACAGGGTTCTACGAGCAGTACTTC. This encodes CASSHAGTGFYEQYF.

The chain's CDR3 is CASSGRGTGGWTEAFF. The CDR3 DNA is TGTGCCAGCAGTGGACGCGGGACAGGGGGCTGGACTGAAGCTTTCTTT. This chain joins TRBV25-1 and TRBJ1-1, with 12 bases lining up with TRBD1. The length of the CDR3 is 16 residues. CDR1 is MGHDK and CDR2 is SYGVNS in the germline V gene. The V segment lost 4 bases and the J segment 5 bases; nucleotides outside the gene matches: 8. The full variable domain, rest sourced from reference TRBV25-1 and TRBJ1-1, is EADIYQTPRYLVIGTGKKITLECSQTMGHDKMYWYQQDPGMELHLIHYSYGVNSTEKGDLSSESTVSRIRTEHFPLTLESARPSHTSQYLCASSGRGTGGWTEAFFGQGTRLTVV.

CDR3 protein: CASSTESGRGYEQYF. The CDR3 nucleotides read TGTGCCAGTAGTACCGAATCCGGGAGAGGATACGAGCAGTACTTC. This chain links TRBV19 with TRBJ2-7, with TRBD2 as a possible D gene (6 bases). V was clipped by 4 bases and J by 4 bases, with 17 bases between them. The CDR3 has 15 residues. In germline, CDR1 is LNHDA, CDR2 SQIVND (reference sequence).

V gene TRBV11-2 combines with J gene TRBJ2-1; D gene uncertain. V was clipped by 5 bases and J by 10 bases, with 9 bases between them. Germline assignment: CDR1 SGHAT and CDR2 FQNNGV. The CDR3 contains 11 residues. The CDR3 is CASSNVREQFF. CDR3 nucleotides: TGTGCCAGCAGCAACGTCAGGGAGCAGTTCTTC.